The entry that follows covers one T cell receptor beta chain sequence. CDR3 size: 12 residues. Per germline, CDR1 SGHNT and CDR2 YYREEE (reference sequence). V was trimmed by 5 bases and J by 6 bases, leaving 9 bases between them. This specimen belongs to a study of control samples from healthy donors and cancer patients. Data came from immunoSEQ multiplex PCR; TCRdb stores just in-frame clones and leaves some out. The table records 150,000 or so clones, approximately 94% of them present only once. The sequencing sample was made of blood. V gene TRBV5-4 combines with J gene TRBJ2-4; D unclear. This receptor was taken from a man aged 35 to 55 in good health. The CDR3 is CASRGKGNIQYF. The CDR3 coding sequence is TGTGCCAGCAGGGGAAAGGGAAACATTCAGTACTTC.